This is a list of T cell receptor beta chains from one sample in a study of blood T cell repertoires in COVID-19. The protocol was immunoSEQ multiplex PCR, while the TCRdb copy is restricted to in-frame clones and leaves out a portion. The table shows around 250,000 clones, with 84% occurring only once. What was sequenced was peripheral blood. Receptors originate from a middle-aged woman who had recovered from COVID-19. Each CDR3 is given with its conserved first and last residue. Each record gives: J gene, D gene, clone size, V gene, CDR3 DNA, CDR3 protein. The D gene is left open where the match is weak. Where a row states a size, it is once, few, many or the class of an expanded clone; other rows omit it.

J gene: TRBJ1-1; D gene: .; clone size: .; V gene: TRBV28; CDR3 DNA: TGTGCCAGCAGTTTATGGACAGAAATGAACACTGAAGCTTTCTTT; CDR3 protein: CASSLWTEMNTEAFF
J gene: TRBJ1-5; D gene: TRBD1; clone size: .; V gene: TRBV18; CDR3 DNA: TGTGCCAGCTCAACAGGGGAACAGCCCCAGCATTTT; CDR3 protein: CASSTGEQPQHF
J gene: TRBJ2-7; D gene: TRBD1; clone size: .; V gene: TRBV5-1; CDR3 DNA: TGCGCCAGCAGCTTGCGGGACAGGGGGGACGAGCAGTACTTC; CDR3 protein: CASSLRDRGDEQYF
J gene: TRBJ2-1; D gene: TRBD2; clone size: .; V gene: TRBV9; CDR3 DNA: TGTGCCAGCAGCGTAGGTTTGCTAGCGGGGGACAATGAGCAGTTCTTC; CDR3 protein: CASSVGLLAGDNEQFF
J gene: TRBJ2-6; D gene: .; clone size: .; V gene: TRBV11-2; CDR3 DNA: TGTGCCAGCAGAGGGGTTCGGTCTTCTGGGGCCAACGTCCTGACTTTC; CDR3 protein: CASRGVRSSGANVLTF
J gene: TRBJ2-7; D gene: TRBD1; clone size: .; V gene: TRBV5-5; CDR3 DNA: TGTGCCAGCAGCTTTGGGGGACAGAAATACGAGCAGTACTTC; CDR3 protein: CASSFGGQKYEQYF
J gene: TRBJ1-4; D gene: .; clone size: .; V gene: TRBV28; CDR3 DNA: TGTGCCAGCAGCGACCGCTTGGCGGTCCGGGAAAAACTGTTTTTT; CDR3 protein: CASSDRLAVREKLFF
J gene: TRBJ1-2; D gene: .; clone size: .; V gene: TRBV29-1; CDR3 DNA: TGCAGCGTTGGAGCAGGCAGTACGAGTAACTATGGCTACACCTTC; CDR3 protein: CSVGAGSTSNYGYTF
J gene: TRBJ1-4; D gene: TRBD1; clone size: .; V gene: TRBV7-8; CDR3 DNA: TGTGCCAGCAGCTTAAGGGACAGGCCTATAGAAAAACTGTTTTTT; CDR3 protein: CASSLRDRPIEKLFF
J gene: TRBJ2-3; D gene: .; clone size: .; V gene: TRBV2; CDR3 DNA: TGTGCCAGCAGTGAAGAGGGGGTTGGGTTTACGCAGTATTTT; CDR3 protein: CASSEEGVGFTQYF
J gene: TRBJ1-1; D gene: .; clone size: .; V gene: TRBV2; CDR3 DNA: TGTGCCAGCAACGGGAAGACTGAAGCTTTCTTT; CDR3 protein: CASNGKTEAFF
J gene: TRBJ1-2; D gene: .; clone size: .; V gene: TRBV7-9; CDR3 DNA: TGTGCCAGCAGCTTAGGCGCAGGGAACTATGGCTACACCTTC; CDR3 protein: CASSLGAGNYGYTF
J gene: TRBJ2-2; D gene: TRBD2; clone size: .; V gene: TRBV6-5; CDR3 DNA: TGTGCCAGCATCGGGACTAGCGGGGGTAGGAGGGAGCTGTTTTTT; CDR3 protein: CASIGTSGGRRELFF
J gene: TRBJ1-1; D gene: .; clone size: .; V gene: TRBV7-9; CDR3 DNA: TGTGCCAGCAGCTTAGCTCGTCGGGAAACTGAAGCTTTCTTT; CDR3 protein: CASSLARRETEAFF
J gene: TRBJ2-2; D gene: .; clone size: .; V gene: TRBV11-2; CDR3 DNA: TGTGCCAGCAGCTTCCAGAATCTGAGGGAGCTGTTTTTT; CDR3 protein: CASSFQNLRELFF
J gene: TRBJ2-5; D gene: TRBD2; clone size: .; V gene: TRBV30; CDR3 DNA: TGTGCCTCTATACTAGCGGGGGGGGAGACCCAGTACTTC; CDR3 protein: CASILAGGETQYF
J gene: TRBJ2-7; D gene: .; clone size: .; V gene: TRBV15; CDR3 DNA: TGTGCCACCAGCAGAGCTTCTATACAGGGTGGGTCCGTCGAGCAGTACTTC; CDR3 protein: CATSRASIQGGSVEQYF
J gene: TRBJ1-3; D gene: .; clone size: .; V gene: TRBV2; CDR3 DNA: TGTGCCAGCAGTGAAACGGCGGGCTCTGGAAACACCATATATTTT; CDR3 protein: CASSETAGSGNTIYF
J gene: TRBJ1-2; D gene: .; clone size: .; V gene: TRBV27; CDR3 DNA: TGTGCCAGCAGTTTGGGCCAGTCCTATGGCTACACCTTC; CDR3 protein: CASSLGQSYGYTF
J gene: TRBJ1-1; D gene: .; clone size: .; V gene: TRBV27; CDR3 DNA: TGTGCCAGCAGTTTATCACGGGACACTGAAGCTTTCTTT; CDR3 protein: CASSLSRDTEAFF
J gene: TRBJ2-7; D gene: .; clone size: .; V gene: TRBV6-5; CDR3 DNA: TGTGCCAGCACAATAACGGTAGGGGGCTCCTACGAGCAGTACTTC; CDR3 protein: CASTITVGGSYEQYF
J gene: TRBJ2-7; D gene: .; clone size: .; V gene: TRBV28; CDR3 DNA: TGTGCCAGCAGGAAGGGGGGGCCCCCCTACGAGCAGTACTTC; CDR3 protein: CASRKGGPPYEQYF
J gene: TRBJ1-2; D gene: TRBD1; clone size: .; V gene: TRBV10-3; CDR3 DNA: TGTGCCATCAGTGAGGTCCTTATCCCGACAGGGCGCTATGGCTACACCTTC; CDR3 protein: CAISEVLIPTGRYGYTF
J gene: TRBJ2-7; D gene: .; clone size: .; V gene: TRBV30; CDR3 DNA: TGTGCCTGCCAACAGGGATCCTACGAGCAGTACTTC; CDR3 protein: CACQQGSYEQYF
J gene: TRBJ1-2; D gene: .; clone size: .; V gene: TRBV1; CDR3 DNA: TGCACCAGCAGCCTGACCCCCTTTACAGAGTCCTATGGCTACACCTTC; CDR3 protein: CTSSLTPFTESYGYTF
J gene: TRBJ1-2; D gene: TRBD1; clone size: .; V gene: TRBV3-1/TRBV3-2; CDR3 DNA: TGTGCCAGCAGCCAAGAATTTCCAGGACAGGGGTTTGGCTACACCTTC; CDR3 protein: CASSQEFPGQGFGYTF
J gene: TRBJ1-4; D gene: TRBD1; clone size: .; V gene: TRBV5-1; CDR3 DNA: TGCGCCAGCAGCGTGACAGGGTCCCGTAATGAAAAACTGTTTTTT; CDR3 protein: CASSVTGSRNEKLFF
J gene: TRBJ1-6; D gene: TRBD1; clone size: .; V gene: TRBV6-4; CDR3 DNA: TGTGCCAGCAGTCGGGCCGGGACAGGAAATTCACCCCTCCACTTT; CDR3 protein: CASSRAGTGNSPLHF
J gene: TRBJ1-5; D gene: .; clone size: .; V gene: TRBV6-6; CDR3 DNA: TGTGCCAGCAGTTACTTGGCGGGGCCGGGGCCCCAGCATTTT; CDR3 protein: CASSYLAGPGPQHF
J gene: TRBJ2-5; D gene: .; clone size: .; V gene: TRBV7-2; CDR3 DNA: TGTGCCAGCAGCTACTTTGAGACCCAGTACTTC; CDR3 protein: CASSYFETQYF
J gene: TRBJ2-2; D gene: .; clone size: once; V gene: TRBV2; CDR3 DNA: TGTGCCAGCAGCCTTTCGGGGGTCTGGAGAGACACCGGGGAGCTGTTTTTT; CDR3 protein: CASSLSGVWRDTGELFF
J gene: TRBJ2-7; D gene: .; clone size: few; V gene: TRBV11-2; CDR3 DNA: TGTGCCAGCAGCTTAGGCTCCACGCGCGACGAGCAGTACTTC; CDR3 protein: CASSLGSTRDEQYF
J gene: TRBJ2-7; D gene: .; clone size: .; V gene: TRBV6-6; CDR3 DNA: TGTGCCAGCAGTTGGGCCCCCGGGGCGCGGGGCGAGCAGTACTTC; CDR3 protein: CASSWAPGARGEQYF
J gene: TRBJ2-7; D gene: TRBD1; clone size: .; V gene: TRBV6-6; CDR3 DNA: TGTGCCAGCAGTTACAACAGGAAACAGGGGGAGCAGTACTTC; CDR3 protein: CASSYNRKQGEQYF
J gene: TRBJ1-2; D gene: .; clone size: .; V gene: TRBV5-1; CDR3 DNA: TGCGCCAGCGGGGACTCCCAGAGGAACTATGGCTACACCTTC; CDR3 protein: CASGDSQRNYGYTF
J gene: TRBJ2-5; D gene: .; clone size: .; V gene: TRBV4-2; CDR3 DNA: TGTGCCAGCAGCCCCCGCGACAGGAGGAGAGAGACCCAGTACTTC; CDR3 protein: CASSPRDRRRETQYF
J gene: TRBJ1-1; D gene: TRBD1; clone size: .; V gene: TRBV28; CDR3 DNA: TGTGCCAGCAGTTCCTGGACAGGGCGGTCCACTGAAGCTTTCTTT; CDR3 protein: CASSSWTGRSTEAFF
J gene: TRBJ1-2; D gene: TRBD1; clone size: few; V gene: TRBV28; CDR3 DNA: TGTGCCAGCAGGCCCGGGACAGGGGGCTTGGCTAACTATGGCTACACCTTC; CDR3 protein: CASRPGTGGLANYGYTF
J gene: TRBJ2-1; D gene: TRBD2; clone size: few; V gene: TRBV2; CDR3 DNA: TGTGCCAGCAGTGTAGCGGGGGGGAGCTACAATGAGCAGTTCTTC; CDR3 protein: CASSVAGGSYNEQFF
J gene: TRBJ1-1; D gene: TRBD1; clone size: once; V gene: TRBV10-3; CDR3 DNA: TGTGCCATCAGTGAGCCGACAGGGCCGGCTGAAGCTTTCTTT; CDR3 protein: CAISEPTGPAEAFF
J gene: TRBJ2-1; D gene: .; clone size: .; V gene: TRBV9; CDR3 DNA: TGTGCCAGCAGCGTAGATTCACAGAGCTCCTACAATGAGCAGTTCTTC; CDR3 protein: CASSVDSQSSYNEQFF
J gene: TRBJ2-3; D gene: TRBD1; clone size: .; V gene: TRBV4-1; CDR3 DNA: TGCGCCAGCAGTTCCGCCGCGACAGGGAACTTAGATACGCAGTATTTT; CDR3 protein: CASSSAATGNLDTQYF
J gene: TRBJ1-4; D gene: TRBD1; clone size: .; V gene: TRBV11-2; CDR3 DNA: TGTGCCAGCAGACGACAGGGGAAGGGCGAAAAACTGTTTTTT; CDR3 protein: CASRRQGKGEKLFF
J gene: TRBJ2-1; D gene: .; clone size: .; V gene: TRBV9; CDR3 DNA: TGTGCCAGCAGCGCAACCCTTGAGCCCGACAATGAGCAGTTCTTC; CDR3 protein: CASSATLEPDNEQFF
J gene: TRBJ2-4; D gene: TRBD1; clone size: .; V gene: TRBV28; CDR3 DNA: TGTGCCAGCAGTAACCCCGGGACAGGTTATTCCAAAAACATTCAGTACTTC; CDR3 protein: CASSNPGTGYSKNIQYF
J gene: TRBJ2-1; D gene: TRBD2; clone size: .; V gene: TRBV10-3; CDR3 DNA: TGTGCCATCAGTGATAACGGCGGGGGGGACAATGAGCAGTTCTTC; CDR3 protein: CAISDNGGGDNEQFF
J gene: TRBJ2-6; D gene: .; clone size: .; V gene: TRBV3-1/TRBV3-2; CDR3 DNA: TGTGCCAGCAGCATAGGGGCCTCTGGGGCCAACGTCCTGACTTTC; CDR3 protein: CASSIGASGANVLTF